The 3 T cell receptor beta chains below were found in one sample sequenced in a study of prognosis after radiotherapy for stage I lung cancer. It was by two-round multiplex PCR that TCR beta CDR3 was amplified from genomic DNA. Every TRBV and TRBJ gene had its own specific primer in first-round PCR. TCRdb redid the calling of the multiplex PCR reads with MiXCR, one entry per CDR3 protein. The top ten clones hold 40% of a sample with about 15,000 distinct CDR3 sequences, more than 35% of them seen once. This specimen was PBMCs, taken before or after stereotactic body radiation therapy (not recorded which). Every receptor here comes from a donor older than 45 with non-small cell lung cancer.

V gene TRBV6-1 combines with J gene TRBJ2-2, with TRBD2 as a possible D gene (5 bases). Trimming stripped 6 bases from V and 15 bases from J, with 23 bases between. This CDR3 contains 14 residues. Germline CDR1 is MNHNS and CDR2 is SASEGT. In nucleotides, the CDR3 is TGTGCCAGCAGCCCTATCCTGCACACCGGGGATTTGTTTTTT. Protein: CASSPILHTGDLFF.

As concerns this clonotype: A much larger clone is a single base away; this may be a read error. The gene calls are TRBV29-1 and TRBJ1-1; possibly TRBD1 for D (5 bases). Germline CDR1 is SQVTM and CDR2 is ANQGSEA. The V end lost 7 bases, the J end lost 10 bases, and 16 bases lay between the germline ends. The CDR3 is 11 residues long. DNA of the CDR3: TGCAGCGCAACGGAGCTGGGGGGAGCTTTCTTT. Translation: CSATELGGAFF.

On this clonotype: A read error may explain this, as a much larger clone is one base away. The J gene is TRBJ2-3, the V gene TRBV3-1, with TRBD2 identical over 12 bases. Germline values: CDR1 LGHDT, CDR2 YNNKEL (reference sequence). The CDR3 consists of 18 residues. V lost 0 bases and J lost 7; bases outside the gene matches: 11. The CDR3 region is CASSQEASGGAISYTQYF. The CDR3 DNA sequence: TGTGCCAGCAGCCAAGAAGCTAGCGGGGGGGCCATCTCCTATACGCAGTATTTT.